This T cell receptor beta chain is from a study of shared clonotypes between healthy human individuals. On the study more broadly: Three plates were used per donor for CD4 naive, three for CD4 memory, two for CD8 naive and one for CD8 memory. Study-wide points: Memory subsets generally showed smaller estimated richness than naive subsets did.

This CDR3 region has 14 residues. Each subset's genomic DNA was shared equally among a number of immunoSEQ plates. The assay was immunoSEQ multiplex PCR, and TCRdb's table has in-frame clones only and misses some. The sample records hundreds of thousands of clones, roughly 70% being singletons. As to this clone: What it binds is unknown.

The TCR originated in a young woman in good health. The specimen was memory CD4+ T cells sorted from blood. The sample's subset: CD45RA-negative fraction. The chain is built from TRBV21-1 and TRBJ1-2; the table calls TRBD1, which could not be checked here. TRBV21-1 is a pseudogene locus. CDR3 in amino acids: CASSKRDRGYGYTF. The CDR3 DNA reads TGTGCCAGCAGCAAGCGGGACAGGGGGTATGGCTACACCTTC.